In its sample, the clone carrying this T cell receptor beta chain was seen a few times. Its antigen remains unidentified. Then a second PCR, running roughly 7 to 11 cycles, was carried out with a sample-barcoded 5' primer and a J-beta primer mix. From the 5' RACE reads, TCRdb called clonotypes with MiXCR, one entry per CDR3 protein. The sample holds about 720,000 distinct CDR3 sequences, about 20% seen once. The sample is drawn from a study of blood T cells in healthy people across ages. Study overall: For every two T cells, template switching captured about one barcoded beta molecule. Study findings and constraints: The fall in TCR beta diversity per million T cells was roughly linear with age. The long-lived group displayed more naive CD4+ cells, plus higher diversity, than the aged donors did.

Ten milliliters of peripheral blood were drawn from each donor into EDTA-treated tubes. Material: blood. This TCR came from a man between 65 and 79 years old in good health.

CDR3 DNA sequence: TGCAGTGCGAAGGCTCCAGGGAAAGAGACCCAGTACTTC. Amino acids: CSAKAPGKETQYF. The chain carries TRBV20-1 and TRBJ2-5; TRBD1 might be the D (5 bases). The CDR3 contains 13 residues. The germline V and J ends were trimmed by 6 bases and 3 bases, with 14 bases remaining between them. The V gene's germline CDR1 is DFQATT and CDR2 SNEGSKA (reference sequence).